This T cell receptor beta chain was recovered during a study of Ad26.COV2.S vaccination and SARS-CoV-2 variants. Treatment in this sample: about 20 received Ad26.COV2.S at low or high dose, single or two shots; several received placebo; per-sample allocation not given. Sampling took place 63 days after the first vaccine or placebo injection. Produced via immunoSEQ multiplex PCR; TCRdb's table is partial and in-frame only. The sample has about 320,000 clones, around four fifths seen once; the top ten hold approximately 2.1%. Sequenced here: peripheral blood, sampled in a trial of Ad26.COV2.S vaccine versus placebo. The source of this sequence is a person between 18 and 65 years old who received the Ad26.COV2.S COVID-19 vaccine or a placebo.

CDR3 in DNA: TGTGCCAGCAGCGCCCGGGGGGGGAGCTCCTACAATGAGCAGTTCTTC. As protein: CASSARGGSSYNEQFF. The J gene is TRBJ2-1, the V gene TRBV9; 8 nucleotides align to TRBD2. V lost 3 bases, J lost 0 bases, and 5 bases stayed unmatched. The CDR3 has 16 residues. Germline V gene data show CDR1 as SGDLS and CDR2 as YYNGEE.